This section outlines one T cell receptor (beta chain) sequence together with its context. Its target is unknown. The CDR3 sequence is 14 residues long. In germline, CDR1 is MNHNS, CDR2 SASEGT. V shed 7 bases, J shed 4 bases, and the junction held 9 bases outside the gene matches. The data were taken from a study of cytomegalovirus exposure and HLA in healthy donors. Researchers ran the PCR with 60 Vbeta and 13 Jbeta primers. TCRdb's table, derived via immunoSEQ multiplex PCR, lists solely in-frame clones and lacks some. The sample has about 98,000 clones; around 80% are singletons. Regarding the study as a whole: The study found most TCR sequences rare, yet found some public TCRs in many donors.

The source of this sequence is a man in his 60s in good health and CMV-seropositive. Sample: PBMCs. The chain employs TRBV6-1 and TRBJ1-2; 7 nucleotides match TRBD1. This CDR3 reads CASNYQTGSYGYTF. In nucleotides, the CDR3 is TGTGCCAGCAACTATCAGACAGGGAGCTATGGCTACACCTTC.